The TCR beta chain under discussion was sequenced for a study of blood T cell repertoires in COVID-19. The repertoire was sequenced with immunoSEQ multiplex PCR; TCRdb's copy has only in-frame clones and lacks some. In the table there are 95,000 or so clones, 75% to 85% of which are singletons. V was cut by 5 bases and J by 2 bases, with 10 bases left in between. CDR3 length equals 13 residues. This receptor was taken from a woman of 80 years or more with active or convalescent COVID-19. V gene TRBV12-3 or TRBV12-4 combines with J gene TRBJ2-7; TRBD2 might be the D (5 bases). Sample: peripheral blood. This CDR3 is CASSTGVPYEQYF. Here the CDR3 DNA reads TGTGCCAGCAGTACCGGGGTTCCCTACGAGCAGTACTTC.